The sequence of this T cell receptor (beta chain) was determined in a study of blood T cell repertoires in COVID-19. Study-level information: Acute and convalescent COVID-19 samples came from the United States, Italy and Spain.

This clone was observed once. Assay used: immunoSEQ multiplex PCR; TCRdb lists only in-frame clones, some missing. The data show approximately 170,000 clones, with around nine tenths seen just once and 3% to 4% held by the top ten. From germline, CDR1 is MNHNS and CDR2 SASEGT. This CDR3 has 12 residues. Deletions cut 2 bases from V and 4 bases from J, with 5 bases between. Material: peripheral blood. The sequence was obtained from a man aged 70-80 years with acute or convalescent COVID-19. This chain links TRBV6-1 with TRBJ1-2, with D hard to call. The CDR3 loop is CASSEQVYGYTF. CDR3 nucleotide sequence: TGTGCCAGCAGTGAACAGGTCTATGGCTACACCTTC.